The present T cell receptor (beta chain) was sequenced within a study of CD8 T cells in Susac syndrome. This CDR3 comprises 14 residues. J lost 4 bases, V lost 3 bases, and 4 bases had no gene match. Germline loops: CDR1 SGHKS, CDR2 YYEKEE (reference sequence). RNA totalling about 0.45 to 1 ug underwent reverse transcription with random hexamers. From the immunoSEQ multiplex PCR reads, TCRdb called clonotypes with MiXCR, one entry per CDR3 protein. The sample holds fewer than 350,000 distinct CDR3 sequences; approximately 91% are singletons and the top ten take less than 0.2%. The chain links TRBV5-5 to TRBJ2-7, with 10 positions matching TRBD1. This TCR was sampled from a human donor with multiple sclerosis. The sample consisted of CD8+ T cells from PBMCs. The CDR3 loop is CASSWTGGKYEQYF. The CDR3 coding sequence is TGTGCCAGCAGCTGGACAGGGGGAAAATACGAGCAGTACTTC.